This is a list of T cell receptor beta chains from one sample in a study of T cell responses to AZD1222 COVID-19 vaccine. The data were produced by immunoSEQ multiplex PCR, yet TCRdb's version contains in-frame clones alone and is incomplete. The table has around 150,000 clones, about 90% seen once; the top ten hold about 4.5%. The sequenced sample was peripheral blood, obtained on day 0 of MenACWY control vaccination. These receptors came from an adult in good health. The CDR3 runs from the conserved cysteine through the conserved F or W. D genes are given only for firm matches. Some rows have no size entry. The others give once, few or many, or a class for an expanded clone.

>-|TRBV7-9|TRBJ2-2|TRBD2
TGTGCCAGCAGTGTGGGACTATTGCAAGGACCCGGGGAGCTGTTTTTT
CASSVGLLQGPGELFF
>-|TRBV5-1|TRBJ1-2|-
TGCGCCAGCAGCCCATCACCGGCCACCAACTATGGCTACACCTTC
CASSPSPATNYGYTF
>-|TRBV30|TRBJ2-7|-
TGTGCCTGGAGCCCCCTGGGGTACGAGCAGTACTTC
CAWSPLGYEQYF
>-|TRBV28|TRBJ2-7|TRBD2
TGTGCCAGCAGAGAAACTAGCGGGGACTCCTACGAGCAGTACTTC
CASRETSGDSYEQYF
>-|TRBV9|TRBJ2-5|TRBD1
TGTGCCAGCAGCCTTGGGGTCGGGACAGGGGGGCAAGAGACCCAGTACTTC
CASSLGVGTGGQETQYF
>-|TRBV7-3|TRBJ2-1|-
TGTGCCAGCAGCTTAATCGATCAGGGCCCGAGCTCCTACAATGAGCAGTTCTTC
CASSLIDQGPSSYNEQFF
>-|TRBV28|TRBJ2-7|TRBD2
TGTGCCAGCAGTACCCCAGACGGGAGGGGATACGAGCAGTACTTC
CASSTPDGRGYEQYF
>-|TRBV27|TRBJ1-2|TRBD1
TGTGCCAGCAGTTTAAGTCCTGGAAGGACAGGGATAACCTATGGCTACACCTTC
CASSLSPGRTGITYGYTF
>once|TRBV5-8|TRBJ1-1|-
TGTGCCAGCAGCTATCTGACAGTGAACACTGAAGCTTTCTTT
CASSYLTVNTEAFF
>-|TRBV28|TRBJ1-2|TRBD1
TGTGCCAGCGACGGAAGGGACAGGCTCTATGGCTACACCTTC
CASDGRDRLYGYTF
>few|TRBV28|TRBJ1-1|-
TGTGCCAGCAGACGTTTAACCGGGACGGAAGCTTTCTTT
CASRRLTGTEAFF
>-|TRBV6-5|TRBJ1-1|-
TGTGCCAGCAGTTGGTCAGAGATGAACACTGAAGCTTTCTTT
CASSWSEMNTEAFF
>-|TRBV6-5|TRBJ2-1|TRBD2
TGTGCCAGCATGCCCACTAGCGGGAACTACAATGAGCAGTTCTTC
CASMPTSGNYNEQFF
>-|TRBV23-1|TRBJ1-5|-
TGCGCCAGCAGTCAATCGTTGGCAGGGGTGGTTCAGCCCCAGCATTTT
CASSQSLAGVVQPQHF
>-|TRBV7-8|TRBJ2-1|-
TGTGCCAGCAGCCTTCTTCGGCGGGAAGGCTCCTACAATGAGCAGTTCTTC
CASSLLRREGSYNEQFF
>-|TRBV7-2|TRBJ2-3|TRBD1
TGTGCCAGCAGCTTAGGTGGTGCAGGGGGAGTCACAGATACGCAGTATTTT
CASSLGGAGGVTDTQYF
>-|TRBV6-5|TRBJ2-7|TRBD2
TGTGCCAGTCGGGGGACTAGGCCCTACGAGCAGTACTTC
CASRGTRPYEQYF
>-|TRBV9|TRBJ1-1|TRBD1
TGTGCCAGCAGCGTAGAGGGGGCCCTCACTGAAGCTTTCTTT
CASSVEGALTEAFF